One sample yielded the 13 T cell receptor beta chains listed below, sequenced in a study of cytomegalovirus exposure and HLA in healthy donors. The study ran its PCR with 60 Vbeta and 13 Jbeta primers. Profiled with immunoSEQ multiplex PCR; TCRdb holds only in-frame clones, not every one. The table includes approximately 85,000 clones, about two thirds detected once. Specimen: PBMCs. The receptors here all came from a woman aged 30 to 39 in good health and CMV-seropositive.

This chain uses TRBV5-1 with TRBJ2-3, with 7 nucleotides matching TRBD1. CDR1 is SGHRS and CDR2 is YFSETQ in the germline V gene. This CDR3 has 15 residues. V lost 5 bases, J lost 0 bases, and 6 bases stayed unmatched. CDR3 protein: CASSSGQTSTDTQYF. CDR3 in DNA: TGCGCCAGCAGTTCGGGACAGACTAGCACAGATACGCAGTATTTT.

In this sample, this clone turned up a few times. The chain is built from TRBV28 and TRBJ2-7, with a tentative D call TRBD1 (5 bases). The germline V gene encodes CDR1 MDHEN and CDR2 SYDVKM. Trimming left V 5 bases short and J 4 bases short, with 9 bases between. This CDR3 contains 12 residues. The chain's CDR3 is CASSINRYEQYF. CDR3 nucleotide sequence: TGTGCCAGCAGTATAAACAGGTACGAGCAGTACTTC.

To note about this clone: The junction and the germline gene differ at one end; a read error may be behind it. The chain joins TRBV7-2 to TRBJ1-1, with 7 bases fitting TRBD1. From germline, CDR1 is SGHTA and CDR2 FQGNSA. The CDR3 loop spans 16 amino acids. CDR3 residues: CASRRTGRVVNPEAFF. Written as DNA, the CDR3 is TGTGCCAGCAGGAGGACAGGTCGTGTGGTGAACCCTGAAGCTTTCTTT.

CDR3 protein: CASSYRGYTEAFF. The CDR3 nucleotides are TGTGCCAGCAGTTACAGGGGTTACACTGAAGCTTTCTTT. The V and J genes are TRBV28 and TRBJ1-1, with 7 positions matching TRBD1. The CDR3 has 13 amino acids. Germline trimming cut 4 bases from V and 3 bases from J; bases unmatched to any gene: 2. Germline lookup yields CDR1 MDHEN and CDR2 SYDVKM.

This chain connects TRBV2 to TRBJ2-3; unclear D gene. V gave up 7 bases and J gave up 0 bases, with 11 bases separating them. CDR3 size: 14 residues. Germline V gives CDR1 SNHLY, CDR2 FYNNEI. CDR3 sequence (DNA): TGTGCCAGCACCCCGATGGCTAGCACAGATACGCAGTATTTT. Residues: CASTPMASTDTQYF.

This rearrangement joins TRBV5-5 to TRBJ2-7; TRBD1 agrees at 10 bases. The CDR3 extends over 14 amino acids. Germline CDR1 and CDR2: SGHKS and YYEKEE (reference sequence). The V segment lost 3 bases and the J segment 2 bases; nucleotides outside the gene matches: 2. This CDR3 is CASSYGQGAYEQYF. The CDR3 DNA sequence: TGTGCCAGCAGCTATGGACAGGGGGCCTACGAGCAGTACTTC.

This clone has just a few counts. V and J are TRBV6-5 and TRBJ1-5, with D perhaps matching TRBD1 (5 bases). This CDR3 comprises 14 residues. Trimming removed 6 bases from V and 4 bases from J, with 13 bases in between. Germline assignment: CDR1 MNHEY and CDR2 SVGAGI. The chain's CDR3 is CASRNTGYNQPQHF. The CDR3 DNA is TGTGCCAGCAGAAATACAGGTTATAATCAGCCCCAGCATTTT.

The chain has TRBV7-3 and TRBJ2-1; 9 positions match TRBD1. The trim removed 2 bases at V and 5 bases at J, leaving 4 bases unmatched. There are 15 residues in the CDR3. Germline V gene lookup returns CDR1 SGHTA and CDR2 FQGTGA. The CDR3 DNA reads TGTGCCAGCAGCTTACCCGGGACAGGGAACAATGAGCAGTTCTTC. Its translation is CASSLPGTGNNEQFF. The full variable domain, completed using reference TRBV7-3 and TRBJ2-1, is GAGVSQTPSNKVTEKGKYVELRCDPISGHTALYWYRQSLGQGPEFLIYFQGTGAADDSGLPNDRFFAVRPEGSVSTLKIQRTERGDSAVYLCASSLPGTGNNEQFFGPGTRLTVL.

This clone was picked up one time. CDR3 sequence reads: CASSLGRGQGNIQYF. The DNA of the CDR3 is TGTGCCAGTAGTTTGGGGAGGGGCCAGGGAAACATTCAGTACTTC. V usage is TRBV19 and J usage is TRBJ2-4; the match to TRBD2 covers 7 bases. The CDR3 is made up of 15 amino acids. The V gene end was trimmed by 5 bases and the J gene end by 6 bases; junction bases not matched to a gene: 10. From germline, CDR1 is LNHDA and CDR2 SQIVND (reference sequence).

This clone has a handful of counts. V gene TRBV28 combines with J gene TRBJ1-5; D uncertain. Germline CDR1 and CDR2: MDHEN and SYDVKM. Between the trimmed V and J ends, which lost 6 bases and 7 bases, there was a span of 13 bases. The CDR3 is made up of 13 amino acids. The CDR3 sequence: CASRPPAVQPQHF. CDR3 bases: TGTGCCAGCAGGCCCCCGGCGGTCCAGCCCCAGCATTTT.

The rearrangement uses TRBV19 and TRBJ1-1; the match to TRBD1 covers 8 bases. The CDR3 covers 14 residues. The germline V gene has CDR1 LNHDA and CDR2 SQIVND (reference sequence). The junction had 7 bases not matched to a gene; V was cut back by 5 bases and J by 5 bases. The CDR3 reads CASSVSGQVTEAFF. DNA of the CDR3: TGTGCCAGTAGTGTCTCGGGACAGGTGACTGAAGCTTTCTTT.

V is TRBV19 and J is TRBJ2-3; 9 bases agree with TRBD2. CDR1 is LNHDA and CDR2 is SQIVND in the germline V gene (reference sequence). There are 14 residues in the CDR3. V was clipped by 7 bases and J by 4 bases; unmatched bases: 6. CDR3 region: CASIGGGAPDTQYF. Here the CDR3 DNA reads TGTGCCAGTATTGGCGGGGGGGCTCCAGATACGCAGTATTTT. Complete variable domain (other parts from reference TRBV19 and TRBJ2-3): DGGITQSPKYLFRKEGQNVTLSCEQNLNHDAMYWYRQDPGQGLRLIYYSQIVNDFQKGDIAEGYSVSREKKESFPLTVTSAQKNPTAFYLCASIGGGAPDTQYFGPGTRLTVL.

The chain has TRBV6-5 and TRBJ2-3; TRBD2 matches 8 bases. The CDR3 covers 15 residues. The J segment lost 4 bases and the V segment lost 2 bases, leaving 5 bases of the junction unmatched. The germline CDR1 and CDR2 sequences are MNHEY and SVGAGI. Written as DNA, the CDR3 is TGTGCCAGCAGTTACGCGGGGCGGGGGGCAGATACGCAGTATTTT. Translated: CASSYAGRGADTQYF.